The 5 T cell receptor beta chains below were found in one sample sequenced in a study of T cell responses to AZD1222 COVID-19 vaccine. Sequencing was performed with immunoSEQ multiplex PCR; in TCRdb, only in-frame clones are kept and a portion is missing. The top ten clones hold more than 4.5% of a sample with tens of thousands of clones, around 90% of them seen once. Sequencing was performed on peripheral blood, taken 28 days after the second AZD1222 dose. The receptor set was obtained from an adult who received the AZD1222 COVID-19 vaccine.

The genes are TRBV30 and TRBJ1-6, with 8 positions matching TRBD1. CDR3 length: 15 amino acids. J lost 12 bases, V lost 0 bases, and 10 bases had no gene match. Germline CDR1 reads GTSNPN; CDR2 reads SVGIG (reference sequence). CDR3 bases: TGTGCCTGGAGTGTACTGGGGACAGGTCGCGGACCCCTCCACTTT. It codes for CAWSVLGTGRGPLHF.

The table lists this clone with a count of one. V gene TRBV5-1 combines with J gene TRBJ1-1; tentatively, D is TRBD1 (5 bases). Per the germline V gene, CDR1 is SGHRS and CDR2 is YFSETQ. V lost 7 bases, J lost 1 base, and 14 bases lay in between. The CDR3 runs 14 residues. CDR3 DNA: TGCGCCAGCGTCCGGGACGGATGGAACACTGAAGCTTTCTTT. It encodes CASVRDGWNTEAFF.

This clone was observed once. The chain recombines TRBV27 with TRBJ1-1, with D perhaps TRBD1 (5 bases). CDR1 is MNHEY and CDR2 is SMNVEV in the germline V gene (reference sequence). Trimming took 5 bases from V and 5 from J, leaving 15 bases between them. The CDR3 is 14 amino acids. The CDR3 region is CASSPPGRGTEAFF. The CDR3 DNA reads TGTGCCAGCAGTCCCCCGGGGCGCGGAACTGAAGCTTTCTTT.

CDR3 amino acids: CASSRDLTGELFF. The CDR3 DNA reads TGTGCCAGCAGCCGAGACCTTACCGGGGAGCTGTTTTTT. The chain employs TRBV7-3 and TRBJ2-2; no firm D call. V was clipped by 5 bases and J by 5 bases, with 9 bases between them. The CDR3 contains 13 residues. CDR1 is SGHTA, CDR2 FQGTGA, per germline.

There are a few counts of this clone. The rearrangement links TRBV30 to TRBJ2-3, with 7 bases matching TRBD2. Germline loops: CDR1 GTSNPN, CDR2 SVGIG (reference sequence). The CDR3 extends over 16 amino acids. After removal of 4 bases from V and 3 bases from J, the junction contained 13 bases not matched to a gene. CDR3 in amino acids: CAWIPSAGVGTDTQYF. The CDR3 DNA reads TGTGCCTGGATTCCCTCTGCGGGAGTAGGTACAGATACGCAGTATTTT.